Reported below is one T cell receptor (beta chain). Germline CDR1 and CDR2: SGHRS and YFSETQ. The CDR3 length is 16 residues. The V gene end was trimmed by 3 bases and the J gene end by 5 bases; junction bases not matched to a gene: 10. The sample comes from a study of blood T cell repertoires in COVID-19. Assay used: immunoSEQ multiplex PCR; TCRdb lists only in-frame clones, some missing. The sample yields around 450,000 clones, 70% to 90% seen once. The receptor was derived from a woman aged 18 to 35 with acute COVID-19. Sequences were obtained from PBMCs or T cells enriched from blood (not recorded which). The chain uses TRBV5-1 and TRBJ2-1; 8 bases are shared with TRBD1. The CDR3 region is CASSSSGGILDNEQFF. The CDR3 DNA sequence: TGCGCCAGCAGCTCCTCAGGGGGCATTCTTGACAATGAGCAGTTCTTC.